Detailed here is one T cell receptor (beta chain). Authors' methods: Scientists estimated how many nucleated cells there were by amplifying reference gene primers. Clones were read by immunoSEQ multiplex PCR, and TCRdb kept only the in-frame ones, dropping some. From that table come the V and J calls and clone size; the DNA was used to work out D and trimming. Seen here are about 260,000 clones, around 86% observed once, and the top ten hold more than 2%. This specimen belongs to a study of blood T cell repertoires in COVID-19. The V gene end was trimmed by 3 bases and the J gene end by 2 bases; junction bases not matched to a gene: 2. The CDR3 length is 15 residues. The germline V gene has CDR1 MNHEY and CDR2 SMNVEV (reference sequence).

What was sequenced was PBMCs or T cells enriched from blood (not recorded which). The TCR originated in a woman in her fifties or sixties who had recovered from COVID-19. The chain employs TRBV27 and TRBJ2-7, with 12 bases lining up with TRBD2. CDR3 loop: CASSFLAGGPYEQYF. The CDR3 DNA reads TGTGCCAGCAGTTTCCTAGCGGGAGGGCCCTACGAGCAGTACTTC.